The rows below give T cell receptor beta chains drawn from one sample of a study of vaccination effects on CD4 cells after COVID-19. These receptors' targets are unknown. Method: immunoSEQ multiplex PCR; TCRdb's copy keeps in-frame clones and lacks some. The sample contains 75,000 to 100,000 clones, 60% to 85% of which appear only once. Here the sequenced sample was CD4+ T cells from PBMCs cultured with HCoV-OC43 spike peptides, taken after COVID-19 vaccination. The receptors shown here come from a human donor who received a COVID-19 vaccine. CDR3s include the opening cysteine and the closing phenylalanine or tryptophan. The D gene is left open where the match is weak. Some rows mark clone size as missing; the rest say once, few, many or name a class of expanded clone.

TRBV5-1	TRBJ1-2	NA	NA	TGCGCCAGCAGCCCGGGGGGAGTTGACTATGGCTACACCTTC	CASSPGGVDYGYTF
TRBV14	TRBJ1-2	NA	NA	TGTGCCAGCAGCCGGGCGGGGGCTAATAACTATGGCTACACCTTC	CASSRAGANNYGYTF
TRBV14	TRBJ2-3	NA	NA	TGTGCCAGCAGCCCCCCTTACGGCCGGGATGGAGGGAACCCAGATACGCAGTATTTT	CASSPPYGRDGGNPDTQYF
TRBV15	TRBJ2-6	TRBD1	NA	TGTGCCACCAGCAGGGGACAGATCTCTGGGGCCAACGTCCTGACTTTC	CATSRGQISGANVLTF
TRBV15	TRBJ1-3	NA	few	TGTGCCACCAGCAGAGATAGTGTACCCGGAAACACCATATATTTT	CATSRDSVPGNTIYF
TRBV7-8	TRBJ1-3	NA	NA	TGTGCCAGCAGCTTCAGTATGGGGACCTCTGGAAACACCATATATTTT	CASSFSMGTSGNTIYF
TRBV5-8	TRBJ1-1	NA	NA	TGTGCCAGCCCCGGGGGGTGGGTCACTGAAGCTTTCTTT	CASPGGWVTEAFF
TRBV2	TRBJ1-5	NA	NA	TGTGCCAGCAGTGGTGGGAACAATCAGCCCCAGCATTTT	CASSGGNNQPQHF
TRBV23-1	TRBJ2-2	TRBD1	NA	TGCGCCAGCAGTTGGGACAGGGGGAACACCGGGGAGCTGTTTTTT	CASSWDRGNTGELFF
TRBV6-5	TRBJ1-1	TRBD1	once	TGTGCCAGCGGGGACAGGGTCAACACTGAAGCTTTCTTT	CASGDRVNTEAFF
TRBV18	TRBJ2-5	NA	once	TGTGCCAGCTCACCCCGGTTGGGGGAGACCCAGTACTTC	CASSPRLGETQYF
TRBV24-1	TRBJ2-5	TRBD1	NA	TGTGCCACCAGTCGGACAGGGGGCTCCCAAGAGACCCAGTACTTC	CATSRTGGSQETQYF
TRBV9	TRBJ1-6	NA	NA	TGTGCCAGCAGCCCCCCACCCGGTAGGTGGGATTCACCCCTCCACTTT	CASSPPPGRWDSPLHF
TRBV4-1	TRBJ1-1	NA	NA	TGCGCCAGCAGCCAAGGGGGGGTTATGAACACTGAAGCTTTCTTT	CASSQGGVMNTEAFF
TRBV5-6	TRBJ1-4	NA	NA	TGTGCCAGCAGCGGCCGGGGGAAAGGTCGGGAAAAACTGTTTTTT	CASSGRGKGREKLFF